The T cell receptor beta chain under discussion was sequenced for a study of cytomegalovirus exposure and HLA in healthy donors. Study-wide points: Apparent HLA restriction characterized most CMV-associated TCR beta chains in a later analysis. The Asian-associated ancestry cluster reportedly had fewer N-insertions than the approximately 650-donor mean in a later analysis. CMV serostatus was the only recorded immune exposure for donors.

For this clone: What it binds is not known.

Germline CDR1 is GTSNPN and CDR2 is SVGIG (reference sequence). CDR3 size: 15 residues. J was trimmed by 6 bases and V by 0 bases; bases with no gene match: 8. This PCR relied on a set of 60 Vbeta primers and 13 Jbeta primers. Libraries were prepared by immunoSEQ multiplex PCR; TCRdb keeps only in-frame clonotypes and omits some of them. The data hold roughly 200,000 clones, with around four fifths observed a single time. The chain joins TRBV30 to TRBJ2-1; TRBD2 aligns across 7 bases. The material sequenced was PBMCs. The sequence derives from a boy aged 2-9 years in good health and CMV-seronegative. CDR3 nucleotides: TGTGCCTGGAGTGTACGTTGGCGGGAGTTCAATGAGCAGTTCTTC. It translates to CAWSVRWREFNEQFF.